A selection of T cell receptor beta chains follows, all from one sample in a study of T cells in Graves' hyperthyroidism and ophthalmopathy. TCRdb fed the multiplex PCR reads into MiXCR, producing one record per CDR3 protein. The table has fewer than 600,000 distinct CDR3 sequences, 14% seen once. Sequenced material: blood. These receptors came from a middle-aged woman with Graves' hyperthyroidism. The CDR3 runs from the conserved cysteine through the conserved F or W. Rows may omit the clone size; those that give it use once, few, many or a size class.

CAWSVGGPGLYGYTF TRBV30 many TRBJ1-2
CSARDRIGNTEAFF TRBV20-1 . TRBJ1-1
CASSLWGRTYSYEQYF TRBV11-2 . TRBJ2-7
CASSQDWTSSGLSYEQYF TRBV3-1 many TRBJ2-7
CASSSATESYEQYF TRBV6-2/TRBV6-3 many TRBJ2-7
CSAREIWNHEQYF TRBV20-1 once TRBJ2-7
CATSDSLAGSLDEQFF TRBV24-1 few TRBJ2-1
CASSLNVVSYEQYF TRBV11-2 many TRBJ2-7
CASSLSAFEQFF TRBV28 many TRBJ2-1
CASSATGTYSGNTIYF TRBV5-1 . TRBJ1-3
CASSRTNGQQSNNEQFF TRBV4-2 . TRBJ2-1
CASSPEAMRNIQYF TRBV9 few TRBJ2-4
CSADLGVERSQPQHF TRBV20-1 few TRBJ1-5
CASSPRPTGPANEKLFF TRBV7-9 few TRBJ1-4
CASSLAETGNTEAFF TRBV5-4 . TRBJ1-1
CASSPRSGGGTKNIQYF TRBV28 many TRBJ2-4
CASISSSGGLYEQYF TRBV28 many TRBJ2-7
CASKAPGAYNEQFF TRBV6-2/TRBV6-3 many TRBJ2-1
CSARDILAGAAAYEQYF TRBV20-1 few TRBJ2-7
CASSLVTSGSGTDTQYF TRBV5-4 few TRBJ2-3
CASSPINGVYEAFF TRBV7-9 many TRBJ1-1
CASSPPTMETQYF TRBV19 . TRBJ2-5
CARQGDSNQPQHF TRBV2 many TRBJ1-5
CAISESRVAGGPSYEQFF TRBV10-3 once TRBJ2-1
CAWSGDKIYEQYF TRBV30 few TRBJ2-7
CASRGGLGYNSPLHF TRBV5-1 few TRBJ1-6
CASRGLAEPRGSYNEQFF TRBV5-1 . TRBJ2-1
CATSDFSLAGPSGNEQFF TRBV24-1 many TRBJ2-1
CASSLDRTAGAYEQYF TRBV3-1 many TRBJ2-7
CASSLILSGELFF TRBV5-5 many TRBJ2-2
CASSPNPDRGDGYTF TRBV19 . TRBJ1-2
CASSTPGQGRKNEQFF TRBV28 many TRBJ2-1
CAWSPGTGIEQYF TRBV30 many TRBJ2-7
CSAENRDRAAYEQYF TRBV20-1 . TRBJ2-7
CASSRWSGSSYNEQFF TRBV3-1 many TRBJ2-1
CASKGTGGSQPQHF TRBV19 . TRBJ1-5
CASTSAAGVYEQYF TRBV6-1 many TRBJ2-7
CASSHGASNEQFF TRBV27 many TRBJ2-1
CASSLGSDTQYF TRBV12-3/TRBV12-4 many TRBJ2-3
CSASPGLAKNIQYF TRBV20-1 many TRBJ2-4
CASKQREGNTEAFF TRBV6-1 . TRBJ1-1
CAWTGLAGYEEQYF TRBV30 many TRBJ2-7
CASSPRTGVGEQFF TRBV18 many TRBJ2-1
CASRGGSNTGELFF TRBV13 . TRBJ2-2
CSARTTSGITGELFF TRBV20-1 . TRBJ2-2
CASYSANTEAFF TRBV28 many TRBJ1-1
CAGGTATNEKLFF TRBV30 many TRBJ1-4
CASRGYRGPTDTQYF TRBV12-3/TRBV12-4 many TRBJ2-3
CASSLLGGTSKETQYF TRBV7-8 few TRBJ2-5
CASSLGLTGSYGYTF TRBV7-8 . TRBJ1-2
CASSSRQGWTDTQYF TRBV28 many TRBJ2-3